This T cell receptor beta chain was sequenced during a study of CD8 T cells in ankylosing spondylitis. Study findings and constraints: Prior work had noted some motif variants in reactive arthritis blood and synovial fluid. Reports say disease-linked clones showed up significantly more in matched ankylosing spondylitis synovial fluid.

This clonotype was seen many times. Its antigen is undetermined. Germline CDR1 SQVTM, CDR2 ANQGSEA. There are 10 residues in the CDR3. V was trimmed by 3 bases and J by 7 bases, leaving 5 bases between them. Libraries for TCR beta were made by quantitative 5'-RACE with molecular barcodes. TCRdb reprocessed the 5' RACE reads via MiXCR and lists one record per CDR3 protein. This table holds about 230,000 distinct CDR3 sequences, roughly 8.2% found once. The origin of this receptor is a female donor with ankylosing spondylitis or in good health (not recorded which). V usage is TRBV29-1 and J usage is TRBJ2-3; D uncertain. The sequencing sample was made of blood, either unsorted or a sorted T cell fraction (not recorded which). The CDR3 DNA reads as TGCAGCGTTGAGGAGAATACGCAGTATTTT. It is translated as CSVEENTQYF.